The clone carrying this T cell receptor beta chain was seen a handful of times. The data originate from a study of blood T cell repertoires in COVID-19. Across the whole study: T cells, B-cell-depleted T cells, or PBMCs supplied cDNA or gDNA.

The ends lost 4 bases at V and 4 bases at J; junction bases unmatched: 1. The CDR3 extends over 14 amino acids. Germline V gene data show CDR1 as SGHRS and CDR2 as YFSETQ. Libraries were prepared by immunoSEQ multiplex PCR; TCRdb keeps only in-frame clonotypes and omits some of them. The repertoire consists of 310,000 or so clones, with approximately 83% occurring once and the leading ten covering 2% to 2.5%. The sequence was obtained from a woman aged 30 to 39 who had recovered from COVID-19. The sample consisted of peripheral blood. The chain couples TRBV5-1 to TRBJ2-2; 10 bases are shared with TRBD1. CDR3 sequence: CASSRDRGTGELFF. DNA for the CDR3: TGCGCCAGCAGCCGGGACAGGGGCACCGGGGAGCTGTTTTTT. The full variable domain, rest sourced from reference TRBV5-1 and TRBJ2-2, is KAGVTQTPRYLIKTRGQQVTLSCSPISGHRSVSWYQQTPGQGLQFLFEYFSETQRNKGNFPGRFSGRQFSNSRSEMNVSTLELGDSALYLCASSRDRGTGELFFGEGSRLTVL.